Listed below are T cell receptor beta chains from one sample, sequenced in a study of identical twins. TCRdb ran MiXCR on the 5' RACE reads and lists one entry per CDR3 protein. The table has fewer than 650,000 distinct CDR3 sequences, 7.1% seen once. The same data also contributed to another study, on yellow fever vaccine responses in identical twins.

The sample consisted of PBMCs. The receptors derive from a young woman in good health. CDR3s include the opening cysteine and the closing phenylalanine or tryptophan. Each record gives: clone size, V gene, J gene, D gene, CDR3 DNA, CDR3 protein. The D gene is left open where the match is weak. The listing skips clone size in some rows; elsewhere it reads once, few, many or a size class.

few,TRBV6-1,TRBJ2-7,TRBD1,TGTGCCAGCCGGACAGGGGCCTCCTACGAGCAGTACTTC,CASRTGASYEQYF
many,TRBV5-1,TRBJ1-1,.,TGCGCCAGCAGCTTTTCAGGGCCTTACACTGAAGCTTTCTTT,CASSFSGPYTEAFF
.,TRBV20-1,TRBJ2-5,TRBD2,TGCAGTGCTACAACCGGGACTAGCGGGGGGGCCGGGGAGACCCAGTACTTC,CSATTGTSGGAGETQYF
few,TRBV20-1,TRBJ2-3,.,TGCAGTGCCGGTAACCGGGATTTAGATGTAGATACGCAGTATTTT,CSAGNRDLDVDTQYF
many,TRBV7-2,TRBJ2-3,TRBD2,TGTGCCAGCAGCTTAGCAGGACTAGCGGGAGGGTGGGCAGATACGCAGTATTTT,CASSLAGLAGGWADTQYF
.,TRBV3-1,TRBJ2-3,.,TGTGCCAGCAAATCAACGGAGGACACGCAGTATTTT,CASKSTEDTQYF
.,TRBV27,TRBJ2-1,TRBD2,TGTGCCAGCAGTCCCGAAAGCGGGAGTATCAACAATGAGCAGTTCTTC,CASSPESGSINNEQFF
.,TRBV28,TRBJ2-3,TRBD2,TGTGCCAGCAGTTTAGTGAGCGGGAGGTGGGGCACAGATACGCAGTATTTT,CASSLVSGRWGTDTQYF
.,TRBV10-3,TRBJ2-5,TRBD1,TGTGCCGCTAGACCCGGGACAGGGACCCTACAAGAGACCCAGTACTTC,CAARPGTGTLQETQYF
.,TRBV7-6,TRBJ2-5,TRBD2,TGTGCCAGCAGCTCCCCCGAGGAAGGGTGGCAGCGGGGGACCTCATGGGAGACCCAGTACTTC,CASSSPEEGWQRGTSWETQYF